Below are 28 T cell receptor beta chains sequenced from a single sample in a study of T cells in Graves' hyperthyroidism and ophthalmopathy (dated by TCRdb to the late 2010s). The library was generated by multiplex PCR. This sample was sequenced with an Illumina HiSeq 2000. The TCR beta CDR3 regions were amplified from RNA transcripts. The TCR CDR3 was subjected to a first round of RT-PCR using the HTBI primer set and the Qiagen OneStep RT-PCR kit. The public sequencing data were trimmed at Q25 with fastp and processed into clonotypes with MiXCR by TCRdb, which kept only in-frame beta chains. Each entry merges the rows of one CDR3 protein and shows their most common DNA and genes. Present in this sample are 360,000 or so distinct CDR3 sequences, roughly 19% of which were seen just once. The top ten hold roughly 3.5% of the sample. Sequencing used blood. The receptor set was obtained from a woman aged 18-35 years with Graves' hyperthyroidism.

The V call is TRBV2, the J call TRBJ2-5; D may be TRBD2 (6 bases). The CDR3 sequence is 14 residues long. Germline assignment: CDR1 SNHLY and CDR2 FYNNEI. Deletions cut 6 bases from V and 1 base from J, with 12 bases between. CDR3 bases: TGTGCCAGCAGGGCTCGGGAGACCCAAGAGACCCAGTACTTC. Amino acid sequence: CASRARETQETQYF.

This chain uses TRBV6-1 with TRBJ2-5, with 8 bases aligning to TRBD2. Germline loops: CDR1 MNHNS, CDR2 SASEGT. V gave up 7 bases and J gave up 4 bases; unmatched junction bases: 5. This CDR3 contains 13 residues. This CDR3 is CASKPGGTETQYF. The CDR3 DNA reads as TGTGCCAGCAAACCGGGGGGGACAGAGACCCAGTACTTC.

The sample holds many counts of this clonotype. The rearrangement links TRBV12-3 or TRBV12-4 to TRBJ2-5; tentatively, D is TRBD1 (6 bases). This CDR3 has 15 amino acids. V was trimmed by 7 bases and J by 0 bases, leaving 15 bases between them. The CDR3, as DNA: TGTGCCAGCAAACGGGACACCTCGTACCAAGAGACCCAGTACTTC. Protein sequence: CASKRDTSYQETQYF.

This clonotype was counted at least ten times. J is TRBJ2-5 and V is TRBV12-5; perhaps D is TRBD1 or TRBD2 (5 bases each). Trimming pared 1 base from V and 7 bases from J, leaving 10 bases between. This CDR3 has 13 amino acids. CDR1 is LGHNT and CDR2 is FRNRAP in the germline V gene. DNA of the CDR3: TGTGCTAGTGGTTTGGCCGGGGCGGGGACCCAGTACTTC. Translation: CASGLAGAGTQYF.

This clonotype was recorded at least ten times. The chain employs TRBV20-1 and TRBJ2-7, with D perhaps matching TRBD2 (5 bases). This CDR3 is built from 13 residues. The V end lost 1 base, the J end lost 3 bases, and 10 bases lay between the germline ends. The germline gives CDR1 DFQATT, CDR2 SNEGSKA (reference sequence). CDR3 loop: CSARVEGFYEQYF. The CDR3 DNA reads as TGCAGTGCTAGAGTAGAGGGTTTCTACGAGCAGTACTTC.

In its sample, this clonotype was seen many times. This chain uses TRBV12-3 or TRBV12-4 with TRBJ1-5; D not certain. V shed 6 bases and J shed 0 bases, with 9 bases lying between them. This CDR3 contains 14 residues. The CDR3 DNA reads TGTGCCAGCAGAGAATTGGATAGCAATCAGCCCCAGCATTTT. It codes for CASRELDSNQPQHF.

This rearrangement joins TRBV4-1 to TRBJ1-2; 9 bases map to TRBD1. Unmatched junction bases numbered 6, after V lost 2 bases and J lost 8 bases. Per germline, CDR1 MGHRA and CDR2 YSYEKL. This CDR3 spans 14 amino acids. Here the CDR3 DNA reads TGCGCCAGCAGCCAAACAGGGGGCGTATGGGGCTACACCTTC. It specifies CASSQTGGVWGYTF.

This clonotype turned up a few times. The rearrangement links TRBV29-1 to TRBJ1-1, with D possibly matching TRBD1 (6 bases). Germline CDR1 SQVTM, CDR2 ANQGSEA. Trimming stripped 8 bases from V and 0 bases from J, with 13 bases between. The length of the CDR3 is 13 residues. CDR3 DNA sequence: TGCAGCACCCGGGGGGACATGAACACTGAAGCTTTCTTT. Encoded protein: CSTRGDMNTEAFF.

This clonotype was seen repeatedly, ten times or more. The chain carries TRBV7-1 and TRBJ2-5; 11 bases align to TRBD1. TRBV7-1 is an ORF, with its function uncertain. V lost 5 bases to trimming and J lost 3 bases; unmatched junction nucleotides: 23. This CDR3 contains 21 residues. DNA for the CDR3: TGTGCCAGCAGCGTCCCCGGGGGGACAGGGGGTATCTCGGCCCCAAAAGAGACCCAGTACTTC. Encoded protein: CASSVPGGTGGISAPKETQYF.

At least ten counts were recorded for this clonotype. V and J are TRBV12-3 or TRBV12-4 and TRBJ1-2; 9 bases match TRBD1. The CDR3 has 14 residues. The V gene end was trimmed by 3 bases and the J gene end by 8 bases; junction bases not matched to a gene: 7. CDR3 in amino acids: CASSFKTGGHGYTF. Written as DNA, the CDR3 is TGTGCCAGCAGTTTCAAGACAGGGGGACACGGCTACACCTTC.

The chain is built from TRBV10-3 and TRBJ1-3, with D possibly TRBD1 on 5 matching bases. CDR3 length: 16 residues. The V gene's germline CDR1 is ENHRY and CDR2 SYGVKD. Trimming shortened V by 4 bases and J by 0 bases, and 13 bases separated the two germline ends. CDR3 protein: CAISGTVDISGNTIYF. In DNA form, the CDR3 reads TGTGCCATCAGTGGGACTGTGGACATCTCTGGAAACACCATATATTTT.

This clonotype was detected ten times or more. The chain has TRBV19 and TRBJ2-7, with 11 bases that match TRBD1. Per germline, CDR1 LNHDA and CDR2 SQIVND (reference sequence). J was trimmed by 6 bases and V by 5 bases; bases with no gene match: 6. This CDR3 spans 14 amino acids. The CDR3 sequence: CASSPGQGASEQYF. In DNA, the CDR3 is TGTGCCAGTAGTCCAGGACAGGGGGCTAGCGAGCAGTACTTC.

This clonotype has a count of ten or more. The chain has TRBV6-5 and TRBJ2-5, with 8 bases identical to TRBD2. From germline, CDR1 is MNHEY and CDR2 SVGAGI. V gave up 11 bases and J gave up 4 bases; unmatched junction bases: 6. CDR3 length: 12 amino acids. The CDR3 bases are TGTGCCGCGGGGGGCCCTCGAGAGACCCAGTACTTC. Translated: CAAGGPRETQYF.

The chain carries TRBV9 and TRBJ1-3; 8 bases align to TRBD1. The CDR3 is 20 residues long. V lost 2 bases, J lost 0 bases, and 16 bases stayed unmatched. The germline gives CDR1 SGDLS, CDR2 YYNGEE. As DNA, the CDR3 is TGTGCCAGCAGCGTCTTCCCGACAGGGGTCCTCATGAGCTCTGGAAACACCATATATTTT. This translates into CASSVFPTGVLMSSGNTIYF.

This chain links TRBV28 with TRBJ2-7; no clear D. The CDR3 runs to 11 residues. Germline CDR1 reads MDHEN; CDR2 reads SYDVKM. V lost 6 bases and J lost 3, with 6 bases in between. The CDR3 sequence: CASRSNYEQYF. The CDR3 nucleotides read TGTGCCAGCAGAAGTAACTACGAGCAGTACTTC.

The chain uses TRBV6-1 and TRBJ2-2; perhaps TRBD1 as D (6 bases). Trimming shortened V by 6 bases and J by 7 bases, and 15 bases separated the two germline ends. The germline CDR1 and CDR2 sequences are MNHNS and SASEGT. The CDR3 has 14 residues. This CDR3 reads CASRPPGESGELFF. CDR3 in DNA: TGTGCCAGCAGACCCCCAGGGGAGAGCGGGGAGCTGTTTTTT.

This clonotype showed up many times. This rearrangement joins TRBV13 to TRBJ2-7, with 7 bases that match TRBD1. Unmatched junction bases numbered 4, after V lost 1 base and J lost 4 bases. Germline V gene sequence: CDR1 PRHDT, CDR2 FYEKMQ (reference sequence). This CDR3 is 14 amino acids long. CDR3 loop: CASSLEQGRYEQYF. The CDR3 bases are TGTGCCAGCAGCTTAGAACAGGGGCGGTACGAGCAGTACTTC.

This clonotype was seen many times. The CDR3 sequence is CASSFRLTGTGVYEQYF. CDR3 bases: TGTGCCAGCAGCTTTCGATTAACCGGGACAGGGGTCTACGAGCAGTACTTC. The V gene is TRBV11-2, the J gene TRBJ2-7; 10 nucleotides line up with TRBD1. V lost 3 bases, J lost 3 bases, and 11 bases stayed unmatched. Germline V gene sequence: CDR1 SGHAT, CDR2 FQNNGV. The CDR3 is made up of 17 amino acids.

This clonotype has at least ten counts. The chain carries TRBV24-1 and TRBJ2-5, with TRBD2 identical over 16 bases. Germline trimming cut 4 bases from V and 5 bases from J; bases unmatched to any gene: 9. The germline V gene encodes CDR1 KGHDR and CDR2 SFDVKD. The CDR3 contains 18 residues. CDR3 in DNA: TGTGCCACCAGTGAGCCTGGGACTAGCGGGGGGGCTGGGGAGACCCAGTACTTC. Amino acids: CATSEPGTSGGAGETQYF.

In its sample, this clonotype was seen many times. The V and J genes are TRBV6-5 and TRBJ2-5; D is possibly TRBD1 (8 bases). V was pared by 3 bases and J by 5 bases, with 19 bases between. This CDR3 contains 16 residues. Looked up from germline, CDR1 is MNHEY and CDR2 is SVGAGI. The CDR3, as DNA: TGTGCCAGCAGTTATACGGCAGGGGGCGGGAGCGAGACCCAGTACTTC. This gives the protein CASSYTAGGGSETQYF.

This chain connects TRBV15 to TRBJ1-1; the D gene is possibly TRBD1 (5 bases). The CDR3 spans 15 residues. CDR1 is LNHNV and CDR2 is YYDKDF in the germline V gene (reference sequence). V shed 0 bases and J shed 1 base, with 9 bases lying between them. The CDR3 nucleotides are TGTGCCACCAGCAGAGACAAGGGGACGAACACTGAAGCTTTCTTT. Translated, it gives CATSRDKGTNTEAFF.

This clonotype was observed at least ten times. The chain uses TRBV11-2 and TRBJ2-7; 9 nucleotides agree with TRBD1. V trimming: 6 bases; J trimming: 4 bases; junction bases outside the gene matches: 10. This CDR3 spans 15 amino acids. CDR1 and CDR2 (germline): SGHAT, FQNNGV. CDR3 amino acids: CASSHPGQGLYEQYF. CDR3 bases: TGTGCCAGCAGTCATCCGGGACAGGGTCTTTACGAGCAGTACTTC.

This clonotype was recorded many times. V gene TRBV5-1 combines with J gene TRBJ2-5; TRBD2 matches 8 bases. Trimming took 2 bases from V and 4 from J; bases not matched to a gene: 7. CDR1 and CDR2 from the germline V gene are SGHRS and YFSETQ. The length of the CDR3 is 15 residues. The CDR3 loop is CASSFGSGRRETQYF. In DNA, the CDR3 is TGCGCCAGCAGCTTCGGCAGCGGGAGACGAGAGACCCAGTACTTC. The variable domain in full, with the rest retrieved from reference TRBV5-1 and TRBJ2-5, is KAGVTQTPRYLIKTRGQQVTLSCSPISGHRSVSWYQQTPGQGLQFLFEYFSETQRNKGNFPGRFSGRQFSNSRSEMNVSTLELGDSALYLCASSFGSGRRETQYFGPGTRLLVL.

This clonotype was recorded many times. The chain links TRBV30 to TRBJ1-1; tentative D call: TRBD1 (5 bases). From germline, CDR1 is GTSNPN and CDR2 SVGIG (reference sequence). There are 13 residues in the CDR3. Trimming removed 0 bases from V and 4 bases from J, with 9 bases in between. The CDR3 coding sequence is TGTGCCTGGAGTGTACAGGTAGGCACTGAAGCTTTCTTT. Translation gives CAWSVQVGTEAFF.

This clonotype was seen ten or more times. The CDR3 DNA reads as TGCGCCAGCAAAAGACAGGGGTCGAACACTGAAGCTTTCTTT. Amino acids: CASKRQGSNTEAFF. V is TRBV5-1 and J is TRBJ1-1; 8 bases line up with TRBD1. The V gene's germline CDR1 is SGHRS and CDR2 YFSETQ. This CDR3 contains 14 residues. J lost 1 base, V lost 6 bases, and 5 bases had no gene match.

This clonotype has a count of ten or more. This chain joins TRBV6-5 and TRBJ1-6; 7 nucleotides line up with TRBD1. Germline lookup yields CDR1 MNHEY and CDR2 SVGAGI. This CDR3 comprises 14 residues. The ends lost 4 bases at V and 14 bases at J; junction bases unmatched: 11. Here the CDR3 reads CASSSGTASITLHF. CDR3 DNA sequence: TGTGCCAGCAGTTCTGGGACAGCTAGTATCACCCTCCACTTT.

The rearrangement joins TRBV12-3 or TRBV12-4 to TRBJ2-5; weak D call: TRBD2 (6 bases). The V end lost 5 bases, the J end lost 3 bases, and 16 bases lay between the germline ends. The CDR3 has 15 amino acids. CDR3 loop: CASSPPTGVKETQYF. In nucleotides, the CDR3 is TGTGCCAGCAGTCCACCGACGGGGGTCAAAGAGACCCAGTACTTC.

This clonotype has more than one count but fewer than ten. The chain joins TRBV7-9 to TRBJ1-1; tentative D call: TRBD1 (5 bases). Germline lookup yields CDR1 SEHNR and CDR2 FQNEAQ (reference sequence). Trimming removed 3 bases at V and 6 bases at J, with 11 bases between. The CDR3 is made up of 13 amino acids. The CDR3 coding sequence is TGTGCCAGCAGCTTGCAGGTGGGGGCTGAAGCTTTCTTT. As protein: CASSLQVGAEAFF.